Listed below are T cell receptor beta chains from one sample, sequenced in a study of immune cell composition in non-small cell lung cancer. Produced via immunoSEQ multiplex PCR; TCRdb's table is partial and in-frame only. The table includes under 2,500 clones, 75% to 85% detected once. Material for sequencing was lung tumor tissue. Receptor source: a human donor with non-small cell lung cancer. Both conserved end residues are part of each CDR3. The D gene is left open where the match is weak. Some rows have no size entry. The others give once, few or many, or a class for an expanded clone.

D | J | V | size | CDR3 | DNA
. | TRBJ2-4 | TRBV7-2 | . | CASSLGGSSQNIQYF | TGTGCCAGCAGCTTAGGTGGATCTAGCCAAAACATTCAGTACTTC
. | TRBJ2-3 | TRBV11-2 | . | CASSLNSPDTQYF | TGTGCCAGCAGCTTAAATTCTCCAGATACGCAGTATTTT
. | TRBJ2-1 | TRBV7-2 | . | CASSYQGYNEQFF | TGTGCCAGCAGCTATCAGGGATACAATGAGCAGTTCTTC
. | TRBJ2-1 | TRBV27 | few | CASSFSRQNTNEQFF | TGTGCCAGCAGTTTTTCGAGACAGAACACAAATGAGCAGTTCTTC
. | TRBJ1-1 | TRBV5-1 | few | CASSLGYSPVTEAFF | TGCGCCAGCAGCTTGGGGTATTCCCCAGTGACTGAAGCTTTCTTT
. | TRBJ2-7 | TRBV7-9 | once | CASSLDGGSYEQYF | TGTGCCAGCAGCTTAGACGGAGGGTCCTACGAGCAGTACTTC
. | TRBJ2-1 | TRBV10-3 | . | CAISESEDYNEQFF | TGTGCCATCAGTGAGTCGGAGGACTACAATGAGCAGTTCTTC
. | TRBJ2-5 | TRBV2 | . | CASSTIERPGETQYF | TGTGCCAGCAGTACAATTGAGCGGCCGGGGGAGACCCAGTACTTC
TRBD2 | TRBJ2-5 | TRBV9 | once | CASSVGGGQETQYF | TGTGCCAGCAGCGTCGGGGGGGGTCAAGAGACCCAGTACTTC
TRBD1 | TRBJ2-7 | TRBV6-5 | . | CASSEDRFPYEQYF | TGTGCCAGCAGCGAGGACAGGTTTCCCTACGAGCAGTACTTC
TRBD2 | TRBJ2-3 | TRBV7-6 | once | CASSSLVPLAGENTDTQYF | TGTGCCAGCAGCTCCCTCGTCCCACTAGCGGGGGAAAACACAGATACGCAGTATTTT
. | TRBJ2-7 | TRBV11-2 | . | CASSRLNGYEQYF | TGTGCCAGCAGCCGCCTCAACGGCTACGAGCAGTACTTC
. | TRBJ2-7 | TRBV28 | . | CASSLELYEQYF | TGTGCCAGCAGTTTGGAGCTCTACGAGCAGTACTTC
. | TRBJ2-1 | TRBV10-3 | . | CAISESQGSTPEFF | TGTGCCATCAGTGAGTCGCAGGGCTCCACTCCGGAGTTCTTC
. | TRBJ1-4 | TRBV5-1 | . | CASSPEGGAGEKLFF | TGCGCCAGCAGCCCCGAGGGGGGGGCGGGCGAAAAACTGTTTTTT
TRBD2 | TRBJ2-5 | TRBV9 | once | CASSVGAGGGAESQYF | TGTGCCAGCAGCGTAGGGGCGGGCGGGGGGGCCGAGTCCCAGTACTTC
. | TRBJ2-4 | TRBV14 | . | CASSQVSGLGNIQYF | TGTGCCAGCAGCCAAGTGAGCGGGCTAGGAAACATTCAGTACTTC
. | TRBJ2-7 | TRBV10-1 | . | CASSDNRNYEQYF | TGCGCCAGCAGTGATAACAGAAACTACGAGCAGTACTTC
. | TRBJ2-1 | TRBV5-3 | once | CARSFPSPYLDEQFF | TGTGCCAGAAGCTTCCCTAGCCCTTACCTTGATGAGCAGTTCTTC
TRBD1 | TRBJ1-2 | TRBV18 | . | CASSPRTDREGGYTF | TGTGCCAGCTCACCTCGCACGGACAGGGAGGGCGGCTACACCTTC
TRBD2 | TRBJ2-1 | TRBV7-2 | once | CASSLGLGSYNEQFF | TGTGCCAGCAGCCTCGGACTAGGTTCCTACAATGAGCAGTTCTTC
TRBD1 | TRBJ1-1 | TRBV28 | . | CASRPQGASPEAFF | TGTGCCAGCAGACCACAGGGGGCTTCCCCTGAAGCTTTCTTT
TRBD1 | TRBJ2-3 | TRBV5-6 | . | CASNVLGQGVADTQYF | TGTGCCAGCAACGTACTCGGACAGGGGGTCGCAGATACGCAGTATTTT
. | TRBJ1-3 | TRBV5-5 | once | CASSGTGLPGNTIYF | TGTGCCAGCAGCGGCACAGGCCTGCCTGGAAACACCATATATTTT
TRBD1 | TRBJ2-7 | TRBV7-6 | . | CASSERPGQGYHEQYF | TGTGCCAGCAGCGAAAGACCGGGACAGGGATACCACGAGCAGTACTTC
TRBD1 | TRBJ1-3 | TRBV11-2 | few | CASSLIRDRDTTGNTIYF | TGTGCCAGCAGCCTGATCCGGGACAGGGATACTACCGGAAACACCATATATTTT
. | TRBJ2-7 | TRBV5-6 | few | CASSWGRSYEQYF | TGTGCCAGCAGCTGGGGCCGCTCCTACGAGCAGTACTTC
. | TRBJ1-1 | TRBV7-2 | few | CASSLRGNTEAFF | TGTGCCAGCAGCTTACGGGGGAACACTGAAGCTTTCTTT
TRBD1 | TRBJ1-5 | TRBV9 | once | CASSAQGGNQPQHF | TGTGCCAGCAGCGCGCAGGGGGGCAATCAGCCCCAGCATTTT